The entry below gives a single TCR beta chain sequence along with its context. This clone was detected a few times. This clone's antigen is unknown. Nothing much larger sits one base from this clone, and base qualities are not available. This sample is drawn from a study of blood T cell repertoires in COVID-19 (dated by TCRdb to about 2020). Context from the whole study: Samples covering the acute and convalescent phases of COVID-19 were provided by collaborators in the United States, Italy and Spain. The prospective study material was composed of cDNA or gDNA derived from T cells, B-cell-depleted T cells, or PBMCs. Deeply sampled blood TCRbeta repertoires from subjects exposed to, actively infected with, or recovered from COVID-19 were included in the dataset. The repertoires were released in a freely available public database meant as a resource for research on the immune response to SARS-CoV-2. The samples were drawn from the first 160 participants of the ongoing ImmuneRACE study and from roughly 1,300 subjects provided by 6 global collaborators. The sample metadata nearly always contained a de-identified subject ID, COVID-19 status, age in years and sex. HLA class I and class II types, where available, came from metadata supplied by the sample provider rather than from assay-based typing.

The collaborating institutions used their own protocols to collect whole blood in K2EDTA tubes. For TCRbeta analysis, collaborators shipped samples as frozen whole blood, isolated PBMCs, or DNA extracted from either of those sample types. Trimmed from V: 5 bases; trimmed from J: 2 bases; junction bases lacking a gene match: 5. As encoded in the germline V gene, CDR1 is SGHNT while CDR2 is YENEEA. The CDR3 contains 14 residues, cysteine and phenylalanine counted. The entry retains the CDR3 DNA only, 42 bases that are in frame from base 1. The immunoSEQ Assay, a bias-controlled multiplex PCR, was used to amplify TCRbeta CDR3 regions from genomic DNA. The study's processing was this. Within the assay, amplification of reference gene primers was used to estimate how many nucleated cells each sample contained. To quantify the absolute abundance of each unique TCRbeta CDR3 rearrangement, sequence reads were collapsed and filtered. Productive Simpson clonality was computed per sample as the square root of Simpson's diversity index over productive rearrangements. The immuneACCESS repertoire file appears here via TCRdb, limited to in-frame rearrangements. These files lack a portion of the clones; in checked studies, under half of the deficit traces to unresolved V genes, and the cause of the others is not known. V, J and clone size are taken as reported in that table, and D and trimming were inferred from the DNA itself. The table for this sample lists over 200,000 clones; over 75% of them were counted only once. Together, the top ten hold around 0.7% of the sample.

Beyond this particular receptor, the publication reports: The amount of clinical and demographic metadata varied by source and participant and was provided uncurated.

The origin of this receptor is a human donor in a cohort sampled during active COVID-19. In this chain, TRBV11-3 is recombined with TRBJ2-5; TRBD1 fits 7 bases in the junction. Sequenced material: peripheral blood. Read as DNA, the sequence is TGTGCCAGCAGCGCAGGGACAGCTCAAGAGACCCAGTACTTC. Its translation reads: CASSAGTAQETQYF.